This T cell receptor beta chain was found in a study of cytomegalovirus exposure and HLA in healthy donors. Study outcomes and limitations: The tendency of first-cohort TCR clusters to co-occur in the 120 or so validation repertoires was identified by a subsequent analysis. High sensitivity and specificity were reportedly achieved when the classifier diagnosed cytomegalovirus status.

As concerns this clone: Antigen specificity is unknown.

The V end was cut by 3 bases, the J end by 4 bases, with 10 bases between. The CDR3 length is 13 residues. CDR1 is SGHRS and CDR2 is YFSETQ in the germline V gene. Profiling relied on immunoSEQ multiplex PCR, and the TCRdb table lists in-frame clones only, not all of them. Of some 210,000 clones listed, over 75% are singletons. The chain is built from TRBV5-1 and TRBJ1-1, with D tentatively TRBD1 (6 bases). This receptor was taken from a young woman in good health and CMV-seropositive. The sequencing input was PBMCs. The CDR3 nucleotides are TGCGCCAGCAGCTCCCTAGGGGGCACTGAAGCTTTCTTT. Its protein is CASSSLGGTEAFF.